The following is a T cell receptor beta chain sequence with its context. The sample is drawn from a study of blood T cell repertoires in COVID-19. About the study: Donors in the United States, Italy and Spain gave samples during acute or convalescent COVID-19. T cells, B-cell-depleted T cells, or PBMCs supplied cDNA or gDNA.

In the source study's methods: Reference gene primer amplification yielded estimated nucleated cell counts. Sequencing was performed with immunoSEQ multiplex PCR; in TCRdb, only in-frame clones are kept and a portion is missing. The D gene and trimming were derived from the DNA, and the V and J assignments and clone size from that table. Of 250,000 to 300,000 clones in the sample, 86% are singletons; the top ten hold 3.6%. This CDR3 is 15 amino acids long. CDR1 is LNHDA and CDR2 is SQIVND in the germline V gene (reference sequence). V was clipped by 4 bases and J by 5 bases; unmatched bases: 8. Sequencing was done on a sample of peripheral blood. This chain joins TRBV19 and TRBJ1-5, with 7 bases lining up with TRBD1. This TCR was sampled from a man between 18 and 29 years old with active or convalescent COVID-19. CDR3 sequence reads: CASSSFDREDQPQHF. The CDR3 nucleotides read TGTGCCAGTAGTAGCTTCGACAGGGAGGATCAGCCCCAGCATTTT.